This section outlines one T cell receptor (beta chain) sequence together with its context. The target antigen is unknown. Trimming took 3 bases from V and 4 from J, leaving 13 bases between them. CDR3 size: 15 residues. This sample is part of a study of response to subunit inactivated influenza vaccine. Overall study findings and caveats: The authors suggested that few new T cells are recruited per seasonal influenza vaccination.

Each CDR3 protein gets one entry after TCRdb re-called the RT-PCR reads with MiXCR. The sample lists roughly 790,000 distinct CDR3 sequences, over 20% occurring once. V gene TRBV12-3 or TRBV12-4 combines with J gene TRBJ1-5; the D is unclear. This material consisted of PBMCs from blood, taken 4 to 6 days after vaccination. The clonotype comes from a man between 45 and 60 years old who received an inactivated influenza vaccine. CDR3 residues: CASSFYTVANQPQHF. The CDR3 DNA is TGTGCCAGCAGTTTTTACACCGTCGCTAATCAGCCCCAGCATTTT.